This T cell receptor (beta chain) stems from a study of T cells in Graves' hyperthyroidism and ophthalmopathy. Study-level background: Before any treatment, at initial diagnosis, peripheral blood was collected.

Ophthalmopathy patients showed a Clinical Activity Score of at least 3, NOSPECS grade of at least 4 and duration under 3 months. Any patient presenting with uncontrolled infection, other autoimmune disease, pregnancy or lactation was left out. This sample holds PBMCs from 8.5 to 10 ml fresh peripheral blood. The CDR3 is made up of 13 amino acids. The V gene's germline CDR1 is MNHNS and CDR2 SASEGT. V lost 7 bases to trimming and J lost 6 bases, with 12 bases between them. This clonotype was seen at least ten times. TCR beta CDR3 regions were amplified from RNA. The HTBI primer set drove a first-round RT-PCR of the TCR CDR3. TCRdb analysed the multiplex PCR reads with MiXCR anew, one entry per CDR3 protein. The repertoire holds a few hundred thousand distinct CDR3 sequences, with roughly 13% as singletons.

Sequencing input: blood. The gene calls are TRBV6-1 and TRBJ2-2, with TRBD1 as a possible D gene (5 bases). This TCR derives from a woman between 35 and 50 years old with Graves' ophthalmopathy. The CDR3 nucleotides read TGTGCCAGCAAGGCAGGGTTCCCCGGGGAGCTGTTTTTT. Its protein is CASKAGFPGELFF.